The clone carrying this T cell receptor beta chain was seen at least ten times. Libraries from sorted cells used roughly 1 million T cells (CD4+ or CD8+). The V gene's germline CDR1 is SGHRS and CDR2 YFSETQ. V was trimmed by 3 bases and J by 0 bases, leaving 21 bases between them. CDR3 length: 18 amino acids. The data originate from a study of neurological immune-mediated disorders. TCRdb redid the calling of the 5' RACE reads with MiXCR, one entry per CDR3 protein. This table holds about 38,000 distinct CDR3 sequences, 11% found once. Input material: CD4+ T cells from blood. The rearrangement links TRBV5-1 to TRBJ1-1, with D possibly matching TRBD1 (6 bases). This clonotype originated in a woman aged 30 to 39 with HTLV-1-associated myelopathy (HAM/TSP). CDR3 amino acids: CASSSGVGGSRMNTEAFF. DNA for the CDR3: TGCGCCAGCAGCTCAGGGGTTGGGGGATCAAGGATGAACACTGAAGCTTTCTTT.